This T cell receptor beta chain was observed in a study of blood T cell repertoires in COVID-19. Produced via immunoSEQ multiplex PCR; TCRdb's table is partial and in-frame only. This sample has under 550,000 clones, with 70% to 90% found just once. The germline CDR1 and CDR2 sequences are MNHEY and SVGAGI. V trimming: 8 bases; J trimming: 2 bases; junction bases outside the gene matches: 3. CDR3 length equals 13 residues. This clone has a single count. The sequencing sample was made of peripheral blood. The chain uses TRBV6-5 and TRBJ2-3, with 8 bases lining up with TRBD1. This receptor was obtained from a man between 18 and 35 years old with COVID-19, enrolled during active disease. This chain's CDR3 is CASHRGVTDTQYF. The DNA for the CDR3 is TGTGCCAGCCACAGGGGGGTCACAGATACGCAGTATTTT.